This TCR beta chain was documented in a study of low-dose radiotherapy and immunotherapy resistance in tumors. Study overall: Cohort 1 got 0.5 Gy per fraction every 2 weeks, 6.5 Gy in total. While receiving nivolumab 240 mg every two weeks, patients also received ipilimumab 1 mg/kg every six weeks, both intravenously.

Covering alpha and beta chains, TRAV- and TRBV-specific primers were used for the first-strand cDNA. The authors amplified TCRs for 20 to 25 PCR cycles with a constant-region primer and a V-primer adapter. TCRdb reprocessed the reads with MiXCR, giving one entry per CDR3 protein. The table includes 55,000 to 80,000 distinct CDR3 sequences, around 27% detected once. A word on this clonotype: This sequence is one base from a far larger clone and is likely a read error.

As to time point: before trial treatment. Trimming took 8 bases from V and 10 from J; bases not matched to a gene: 20. This CDR3 is built from 16 residues. The germline gives CDR1 SNHLY, CDR2 FYNNEI. The sequencing here drew on PBMCs, taken before treatment. The chain employs TRBV2 and TRBJ2-1; TRBD1 matches 7 bases. This receptor was obtained from a male donor with rectosigmoid adenocarcinoma. The CDR3 DNA is TGTGCCAGCGTTGGTATCCTAAGGGGGCGGTCCTACGAGCAGTTCTTC. This gives the protein CASVGILRGRSYEQFF.